This TCR beta chain was obtained from a study of shared clonotypes between healthy human individuals. This CDR3 has 13 amino acids. Germline V lookup: CDR1 MNHNS, CDR2 SASEGT. The ends were cut back, 4 bases at V and 4 bases at J, with 10 bases in the middle. Generated by immunoSEQ multiplex PCR, the TCRdb table keeps only in-frame clones and is missing some. The sample yields a few million clones, around 90% seen once. Input material: naive CD4+ T cells sorted from blood. Subset given: CD45RA+ positively selected. This chain links TRBV6-1 with TRBJ1-1; D is possibly TRBD1 (5 bases). The source of this sequence is a man between 18 and 29 years old in good health. CDR3 amino acids: CASSGGKGTEAFF. The CDR3 nucleotides read TGTGCCAGCAGTGGGGGGAAGGGCACTGAAGCTTTCTTT.